These 8 T cell receptor beta chains were all obtained from the same sample, sequenced in a study of regulatory T cells in long-lasting Graves disease. CDR3-region Arm-PCR and iRepertoire HTBI primers produced the TCR beta libraries. TCRdb passed the multiplex PCR reads through MiXCR, listing each CDR3 protein once. The table shows roughly 500,000 distinct CDR3 sequences, with around 20% occurring only once. Time point: persistent/refractory GD, antithyroid drugs over 5 years with positive TRAb. The TCR library was made from RNA extracted from PBMCs. The material was peripheral blood mononuclear cells (PBMCs), obtained when the disease was refractory, from a patient treated with antithyroid drugs. The receptors stem from a female donor with Graves disease.

This clonotype was counted many times. This chain links TRBV28 with TRBJ2-2; D remains unclear. Trimming stripped 2 bases from V and 3 bases from J, with 13 bases between. The CDR3 consists of 16 residues. Germline V gene lookup returns CDR1 MDHEN and CDR2 SYDVKM. DNA for the CDR3: TGTGCCAGCAGTTTACGCGGCAAGGGATACACCGGGGAGCTGTTTTTT. Translation gives CASSLRGKGYTGELFF.

This clonotype was picked up many times. The chain has TRBV9 and TRBJ1-6; a possible D gene is TRBD1 (5 bases). The CDR3 is 15 residues long. Trimming shortened V by 2 bases and J by 6 bases, and 12 bases separated the two germline ends. Looked up from germline, CDR1 is SGDLS and CDR2 is YYNGEE. CDR3 residues: CASSVGTGSNSPLHF. The CDR3 DNA sequence: TGTGCCAGCAGCGTGGGAACAGGCTCTAATTCACCCCTCCACTTT.

The sample holds a few counts of this clonotype. The chain is built from TRBV27 and TRBJ1-5, with a tentative D call TRBD1 (5 bases). The ends were cut back, 1 base at V and 0 bases at J, with 13 bases in the middle. Germline lookup yields CDR1 MNHEY and CDR2 SMNVEV (reference sequence). The CDR3 totals 17 residues. CDR3 bases: TGTGCCAGCAGTTTATGCGACAGAATCTATAGCAATCAGCCCCAGCATTTT. Amino acid sequence: CASSLCDRIYSNQPQHF.

This clonotype has at least ten counts. V usage is TRBV28 and J usage is TRBJ2-7, with D perhaps matching TRBD1 (6 bases). Trimming stripped 6 bases from V and 0 bases from J, with 15 bases between. CDR1 is MDHEN, CDR2 SYDVKM, per germline. The CDR3 has 15 residues. The CDR3 reads CASRATGTNSYEQYF. The CDR3 DNA follows: TGTGCCAGCAGAGCAACTGGGACAAACTCCTACGAGCAGTACTTC.

This clonotype came up many times. This sequence joins TRBV12-3 or TRBV12-4 and TRBJ2-5; 10 bases line up with TRBD2. The V segment lost 1 base and the J segment 4 bases; nucleotides outside the gene matches: 9. This CDR3 region has 17 residues. The CDR3 is CASSLELAGGGGETQYF. The DNA of the CDR3 is TGTGCCAGCAGTTTAGAGTTAGCGGGAGGAGGTGGAGAGACCCAGTACTTC.

This clonotype came up many times. The chain recombines TRBV28 with TRBJ1-4; maybe TRBD1 (6 bases). This CDR3 has 14 residues. Germline CDR1 reads MDHEN; CDR2 reads SYDVKM. V was trimmed by 5 bases and J by 8 bases, leaving 15 bases between them. CDR3 in DNA: TGTGCCAGCAGTCTACAGGGTTTAAGGGAAAAACTGTTTTTT. This gives the protein CASSLQGLREKLFF.

The V gene is TRBV14, the J gene TRBJ1-1; D may be TRBD1 (6 bases). The germline CDR1 and CDR2 sequences are SGHDN and FVKESK. This CDR3 comprises 17 residues. V was cut by 0 bases and J by 3 bases, with 17 bases left in between. This CDR3 is CASSQEGAQPYYTEAFF. The CDR3 bases are TGTGCCAGCAGCCAAGAGGGGGCCCAGCCCTATTACACTGAAGCTTTCTTT.

This clonotype occurred many times. The chain joins TRBV3-1 to TRBJ2-7; the D call may be TRBD1 or TRBD2 (5 bases each). CDR3 size: 14 residues. Between the trimmed V and J ends, which lost 1 base and 6 bases, there was a span of 13 bases. The germline gives CDR1 LGHDT, CDR2 YNNKEL (reference sequence). The CDR3 here is CASSQVLGDGEQYF. The CDR3 bases are TGTGCCAGCAGCCAAGTGCTGGGGGATGGCGAGCAGTACTTC.